Presented here are 17 T cell receptor beta chains from one specimen sequenced in a study of CD8+ T cells in alopecia areata. The sequencing template was cDNA reverse transcribed from extracted RNA. TCRdb's copy holds only in-frame clones and misses some; the assay was immunoSEQ multiplex PCR. The repertoire has roughly 100,000 clones, 55% of them found once; the top ten carry about 9%. The sample was CD4+ T cells sorted from blood. Every receptor here comes from a human donor in good health.

This chain joins TRBV4-1 and TRBJ1-2; perhaps TRBD1 as D (6 bases). CDR1 is MGHRA and CDR2 is YSYEKL in the germline V gene. The germline V and J ends were trimmed by 1 base and 3 bases, with 12 bases remaining between them. This CDR3 contains 15 residues. The CDR3 bases are TGCGCCAGCAGCCAAGCTCGGGGGCCCGACTATGGCTACACCTTC. Translation gives CASSQARGPDYGYTF.

This clone was picked up a small number of times. The genes are TRBV18 and TRBJ1-4; 7 nucleotides align to TRBD1. The junction had 3 bases not matched to a gene; V was cut back by 2 bases and J by 3 bases. The CDR3 consists of 15 residues. Germline values: CDR1 KGHSH, CDR2 LQKENI. The CDR3 protein is CASSPGGQPNEKLFF. In DNA, the CDR3 is TGTGCCAGCTCACCAGGGGGACAGCCTAATGAAAAACTGTTTTTT.

This chain uses TRBV9 with TRBJ2-3; 13 nucleotides align to TRBD2. Germline V lookup: CDR1 SGDLS, CDR2 YYNGEE. J was trimmed by 3 bases and V by 3 bases; bases with no gene match: 7. This CDR3 contains 17 residues. The CDR3 DNA sequence: TGTGCCAGCAGCGCGAGATTGACTAGCGGGGGGACAGATACGCAGTATTTT. It yields the protein CASSARLTSGGTDTQYF.

This chain links TRBV5-1 with TRBJ2-2, with 9 positions matching TRBD1. The CDR3 length is 15 residues. Trimming cost V 2 bases and J 3 bases; bases outside gene matches: 2. Germline V gives CDR1 SGHRS, CDR2 YFSETQ. DNA of the CDR3: TGCGCCAGCAGCTTACGGACAGGGGACACCGGGGAGCTGTTTTTT. Translation gives CASSLRTGDTGELFF. Together with reference TRBV5-1 and TRBJ2-2, the CDR3 gives the full variable domain: KAGVTQTPRYLIKTRGQQVTLSCSPISGHRSVSWYQQTPGQGLQFLFEYFSETQRNKGNFPGRFSGRQFSNSRSEMNVSTLELGDSALYLCASSLRTGDTGELFFGEGSRLTVL.

This clone was observed once. The chain has TRBV7-9 and TRBJ2-7, with D possibly being TRBD1 or TRBD2 (6 bases each). Germline V gives CDR1 SEHNR, CDR2 FQNEAQ (reference sequence). CDR3 size: 16 residues. V shed 0 bases and J shed 6 bases, with 18 bases lying between them. DNA of the CDR3: TGTGCCAGCAGCTTAGCGCTGGGGGGCTCTTCCGCCGAGCAGTACTTC. Translating it yields CASSLALGGSSAEQYF.

The chain uses TRBV29-1 and TRBJ1-2, with D perhaps TRBD1 (5 bases). Germline lookup yields CDR1 SQVTM and CDR2 ANQGSEA. This CDR3 has 12 residues. The ends were cut back, 2 bases at V and 8 bases at J, with 12 bases in the middle. CDR3 in amino acids: CSVEQGGLGYTF. CDR3 DNA: TGCAGCGTTGAACAGGGTGGGCTCGGCTACACCTTC.

This chain connects TRBV29-1 to TRBJ1-2, with 11 positions matching TRBD1. The CDR3 is 12 amino acids. Germline V gene lookup returns CDR1 SQVTM and CDR2 ANQGSEA. The CDR3 spells CTTDRGRSGYTF. CDR3 bases: TGCACTACGGACAGGGGGCGGAGTGGCTACACCTTC.

This clone was recorded a few times. V gene TRBV7-2 combines with J gene TRBJ1-3; D call uncertain. The CDR3 sequence is 12 residues long. Trimming pared 3 bases from V and 3 bases from J, leaving 3 bases between. The germline CDR1 and CDR2 sequences are SGHTA and FQGNSA. The CDR3 is CASSFIGNTIYF. CDR3 sequence (DNA): TGTGCCAGCAGCTTCATTGGAAACACCATATATTTT.

The V call is TRBV5-4, the J call TRBJ2-1; no definite D call. The CDR3 covers 15 residues. CDR1 SGHNT and CDR2 YYREEE come from the germline V gene (reference sequence). V lost 2 bases, J lost 3 bases, and 12 bases lay in between. The CDR3 region has the DNA TGTGCCAGCAGCTTTAGCTCAAAGGGCTACAATGAGCAGTTCTTC. This sequence encodes CASSFSSKGYNEQFF. The whole variable domain, remainder taken from reference TRBV5-4 and TRBJ2-1, is ETGVTQSPTHLIKTRGQQVTLRCSSQSGHNTVSWYQQALGQGPQFIFQYYREEENGRGNFPPRFSGLQFPNYSSELNVNALELDDSALYLCASSFSSKGYNEQFFGPGTRLTVL.

The J gene is TRBJ1-1, the V gene TRBV29-1, with 8 nucleotides matching TRBD1. Trimming removed 2 bases from V and 2 bases from J; junction bases left unmatched: 4. CDR1 is SQVTM, CDR2 ANQGSEA, per germline. The CDR3 consists of 14 residues. The CDR3 DNA sequence: TGCAGCGTTGAACGGACAGGGTCAAACACTGAAGCTTTCTTT. This gives the protein CSVERTGSNTEAFF.

This chain links TRBV4-3 with TRBJ2-7, with 9 bases that match TRBD1. The V gene's germline CDR1 is LGHNA and CDR2 YSLEER. The CDR3 is 15 amino acids. Trimming cost V 4 bases and J 5 bases; bases outside gene matches: 9. The CDR3 sequence: CASSPEPGQGHEQYF. The CDR3 nucleotides are TGCGCCAGCAGCCCAGAACCGGGACAGGGTCACGAGCAGTACTTC.

This chain uses TRBV28 with TRBJ2-7; no clear D. CDR1 MDHEN and CDR2 SYDVKM come from the germline V gene. Trimming shortened V by 10 bases and J by 2 bases, and 15 bases separated the two germline ends. This CDR3 has 13 amino acids. The CDR3, as DNA: TGTGCCACAGTTCGGACGGATACCTACGAGCAGTACTTC. Its protein is CATVRTDTYEQYF.

J is TRBJ1-1 and V is TRBV29-1, with D unclear. The CDR3 has 11 residues. CDR1 and CDR2 (germline): SQVTM, ANQGSEA. V was trimmed by 4 bases and J by 7 bases, leaving 10 bases between them. CDR3 DNA sequence: TGCAGCGTTGTAGGACGGGGTGAAGCTTTCTTT. It codes for CSVVGRGEAFF.

The chain has TRBV7-9 and TRBJ2-3, with 10 bases aligning to TRBD2. CDR3 size: 15 residues. From germline, CDR1 is SEHNR and CDR2 FQNEAQ (reference sequence). The J segment lost 10 bases and the V segment lost 7 bases, leaving 14 bases of the junction unmatched. CDR3 region: CASTPLAGGSPAQYF. The CDR3 DNA is TGTGCCAGCACCCCTTTAGCGGGGGGCTCCCCGGCGCAGTATTTT.

This clone was seen a handful of times. The gene calls are TRBV29-1 and TRBJ2-1; D is undetermined. In germline, CDR1 is SQVTM, CDR2 ANQGSEA. Trimming stripped 0 bases from V and 6 bases from J, with 18 bases between. This CDR3 spans 16 amino acids. The CDR3: CSVEDLGLENRNEQFF. As DNA, the CDR3 is TGCAGCGTTGAAGATCTTGGGCTAGAGAATCGCAATGAGCAGTTCTTC.

The chain couples TRBV29-1 to TRBJ2-1; TRBD1 matches at 9 bases. Germline V gene sequence: CDR1 SQVTM, CDR2 ANQGSEA. J lost 0 bases, V lost 6 bases, and 6 bases had no gene match. This CDR3 is built from 15 residues. CDR3 loop: CSVGQGRSSYNEQFF. The CDR3, as DNA: TGCAGCGTCGGACAGGGGCGCAGCTCCTACAATGAGCAGTTCTTC.

This clone occurred a few times. The rearrangement links TRBV29-1 to TRBJ1-1; 7 bases agree with TRBD1. V was pared by 7 bases and J by 7 bases, with 3 bases of the junction left unmatched. The CDR3 covers 10 residues. Germline loops: CDR1 SQVTM, CDR2 ANQGSEA. Written as DNA, the CDR3 is TGCAGCGCCAGGGACAGTGAAGCTTTCTTT. This gives the protein CSARDSEAFF.